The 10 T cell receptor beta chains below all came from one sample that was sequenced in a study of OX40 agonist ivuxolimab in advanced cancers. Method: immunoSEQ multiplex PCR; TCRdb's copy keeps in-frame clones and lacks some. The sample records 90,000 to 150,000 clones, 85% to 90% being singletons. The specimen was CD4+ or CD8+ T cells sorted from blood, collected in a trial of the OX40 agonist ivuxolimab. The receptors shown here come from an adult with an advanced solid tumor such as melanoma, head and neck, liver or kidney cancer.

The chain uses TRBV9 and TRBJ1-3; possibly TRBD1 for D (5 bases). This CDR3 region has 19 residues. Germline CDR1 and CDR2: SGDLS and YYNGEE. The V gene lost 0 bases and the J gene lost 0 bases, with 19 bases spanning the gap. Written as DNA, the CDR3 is TGTGCCAGCAGCGTAGGAGTAGGGAACCGACAGACCTCTGGAAACACCATATATTTT. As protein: CASSVGVGNRQTSGNTIYF.

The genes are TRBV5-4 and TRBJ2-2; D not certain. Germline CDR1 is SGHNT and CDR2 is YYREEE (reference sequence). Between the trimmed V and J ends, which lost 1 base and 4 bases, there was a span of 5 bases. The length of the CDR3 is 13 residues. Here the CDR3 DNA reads TGTGCCAGCAGCTTGTGGGTCACCGGGGAGCTGTTTTTT. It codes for CASSLWVTGELFF.

This CDR3 reads CASSVGLAGYNEQFF. CDR3 DNA sequence: TGTGCCAGCAGCGTCGGACTAGCGGGCTACAATGAGCAGTTCTTC. The rearrangement joins TRBV5-6 to TRBJ2-1; 11 nucleotides line up with TRBD2. The germline V gene has CDR1 SGHDT and CDR2 YYEEEE. This CDR3 spans 15 amino acids. V gave up 4 bases and J gave up 3 bases; unmatched junction bases: 3.

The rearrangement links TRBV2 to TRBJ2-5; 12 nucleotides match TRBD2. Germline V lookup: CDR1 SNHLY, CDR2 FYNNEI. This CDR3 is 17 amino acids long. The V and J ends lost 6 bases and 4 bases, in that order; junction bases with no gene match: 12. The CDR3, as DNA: TGTGCCAGCAGGCGATCCAAGTCTAGCGGGGGGGGAGAGACCCAGTACTTC. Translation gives CASRRSKSSGGGETQYF.

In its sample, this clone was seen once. The CDR3 DNA reads as TGCGCCAGCAGCGACGGTCGTAGGGAAGGCACAGATACGCAGTATTTT. This encodes CASSDGRREGTDTQYF. The chain combines TRBV5-1 with TRBJ2-3; no clear D. The V and J ends lost 4 bases and 1 base respectively, with 16 bases between them. Per the germline V gene, CDR1 is SGHRS and CDR2 is YFSETQ. CDR3 size: 16 residues. The full variable domain, in which reference TRBV5-1 and TRBJ2-3 provide the parts outside the CDR3, is KAGVTQTPRYLIKTRGQQVTLSCSPISGHRSVSWYQQTPGQGLQFLFEYFSETQRNKGNFPGRFSGRQFSNSRSEMNVSTLELGDSALYLCASSDGRREGTDTQYFGPGTRLTVL.

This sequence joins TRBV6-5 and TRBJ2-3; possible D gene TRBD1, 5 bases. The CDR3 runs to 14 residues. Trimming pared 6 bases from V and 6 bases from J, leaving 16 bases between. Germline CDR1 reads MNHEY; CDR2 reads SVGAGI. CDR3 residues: CASRHRSLADTQYF. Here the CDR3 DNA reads TGTGCCAGCAGACACAGGTCATTGGCTGATACGCAGTATTTT.

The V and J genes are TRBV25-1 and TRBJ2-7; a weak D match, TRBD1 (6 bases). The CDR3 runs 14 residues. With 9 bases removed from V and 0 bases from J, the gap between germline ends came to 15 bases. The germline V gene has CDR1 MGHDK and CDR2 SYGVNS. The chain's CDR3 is CASVKGHNSYEQYF. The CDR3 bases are TGTGCCAGTGTTAAGGGACACAACTCCTACGAGCAGTACTTC.

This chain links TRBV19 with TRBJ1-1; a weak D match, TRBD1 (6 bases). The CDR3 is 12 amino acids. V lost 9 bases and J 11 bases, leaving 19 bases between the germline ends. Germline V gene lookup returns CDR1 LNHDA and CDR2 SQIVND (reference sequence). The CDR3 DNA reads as TGTGCCAGCGCTTTTCCCGCAGGGGTGGCTTTCTTT. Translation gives CASAFPAGVAFF.

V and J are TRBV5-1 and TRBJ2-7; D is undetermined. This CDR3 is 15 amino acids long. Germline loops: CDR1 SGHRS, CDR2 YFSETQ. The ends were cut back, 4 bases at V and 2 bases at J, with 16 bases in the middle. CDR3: CASSPNLGIAYEQYF. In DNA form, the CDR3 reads TGCGCCAGCAGCCCCAACTTGGGGATCGCCTACGAGCAGTACTTC.

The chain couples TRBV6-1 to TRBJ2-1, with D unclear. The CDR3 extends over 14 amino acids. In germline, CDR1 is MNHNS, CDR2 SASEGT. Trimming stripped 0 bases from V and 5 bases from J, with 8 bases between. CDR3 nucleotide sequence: TGTGCCAGCAGTGAAGCTGGCGGACACAATGAGCAGTTCTTC. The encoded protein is CASSEAGGHNEQFF.